This TCR beta chain was observed in a study of T-cell memory formation after mild COVID-19 (dated by TCRdb to about 2021). As for the study more broadly: Most TCR sequence clusters were specific to one of the two donors. Longitudinal TCRalpha and TCRbeta repertoire sequencing tracked T-cell clones expanding and contracting after mild COVID-19 in two donors. Two young, previously healthy adult volunteers, one female and one male, were included in the cohort.

CDR1 and CDR2 are read off the germline V gene as LGHNA and YNFKEQ. The CDR3 measures 16 amino acids from cysteine to phenylalanine. Here the CDR3 DNA is all that survives: 48 bases in frame from base 1. Trimming costs V 4 bases and J 7 bases, and their ends lie 20 bases apart. TCRdb lists the instrument as Illumina NovaSeq 6000. TCRalpha and TCRbeta cDNA libraries were constructed by 5'RACE with constant-segment primers, with sample barcodes and unique molecular identifiers being introduced. RNA was extracted from every sample with Trizol reagent. The libraries were amplified in two PCR steps, and the second step added a second sample barcode and Illumina TruSeq adapters. Sequencing of the libraries was done on an Illumina NovaSeq, producing 2 x 150 bp paired-end reads. The original methods were these. The reads were demultiplexed and collapsed into UMI-guided consensus sequences using migec v1.2.7. With mixcr v2.1.11, UMI consensuses were aligned to TRA and TRB V and J templates and assembled into clonotypes. A clonotype was counted as expanded or contracted only if both edgeR and NoisET called the change significant, with noise models trained on biological replicates. For edgeR calls, the cutoffs were a false discovery rate-adjusted p below 0.01 and a log2 fold-change threshold of 1. As an exploratory analysis of dynamics, max-normalized trajectories of the 1000 most abundant clonotypes were examined with PCA combined with hierarchical clustering. Separately sequenced CD4+ and CD8+ repertoires were used to assign the CD4 or CD8 phenotype of responding clones. TCRdb reprocessed the public reads (quality trimming at Q25 with fastp, clone calling with MiXCR) and kept in-frame beta chains. Records with the same CDR3 protein are collapsed into one entry carrying the most frequent genes and DNA. TCRdb's processing, not the authors' own work, is the source of the V and J calls. The sample data list about 180,000 distinct CDR3 sequences, and approximately 17% of these were observed just once. The ten largest clones add up to more than 3% of the sample.

Ficoll-Paque density gradient centrifugation was the method used to isolate PBMCs. A few counts support this clonotype. Its antigen is currently not known. No much larger clone exists at a distance of one base, and base qualities are not known. Beyond this particular receptor, the publication reports: SARS-CoV-2 specificity was not confirmed for the second-wave clones peaking on day 37. The detection of some responding clones in pre-infection memory suggests that pre-existing cross-reactive memory T cells joined the SARS-CoV-2 response. Only a couple of mild cases were covered by the study, and larger cohorts that include severe cases with pre-infection samples were considered necessary. From day 15 to 85, contracting clones showed balanced CD4/CD8 phenotypes, whereas a second wave of clones that expanded from day 15 to 37 leaned towards CD4+. Contracting CD4+ clones were found mainly in CM and EM memory subsets, while CD8+ clones were enriched in EMRA.

This chain is built from TRBV4-2 and TRBJ2-1, and perhaps TRBD2 as D gene, on 6 matching bases. This sequence originates from a man between 18 and 35 years old who had mild COVID-19 (a few samples of this study predate the infection). The sample titles of this study are shuffled in the database, so cell type and time point are left out; the donor was told from shared clones. What was sequenced was PBMCs or a T cell subset sorted from them (not recorded which). The bases are TGTGCCAGCAGCCCCACCTCTGGGGGGAGGCCGAATGAGCAGTTCTTC. It is translated as CASSPTSGGRPNEQFF.